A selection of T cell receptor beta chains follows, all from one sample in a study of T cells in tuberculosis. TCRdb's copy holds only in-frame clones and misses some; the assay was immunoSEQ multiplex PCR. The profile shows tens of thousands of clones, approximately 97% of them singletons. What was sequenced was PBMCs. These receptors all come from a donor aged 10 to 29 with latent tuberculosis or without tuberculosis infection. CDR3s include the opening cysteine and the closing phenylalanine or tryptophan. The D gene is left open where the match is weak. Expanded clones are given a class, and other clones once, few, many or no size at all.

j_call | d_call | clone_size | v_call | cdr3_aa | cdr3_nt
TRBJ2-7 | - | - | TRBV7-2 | CASSETFSYEQYF | TGTGCCAGCAGCGAGACATTCTCCTACGAGCAGTACTTC
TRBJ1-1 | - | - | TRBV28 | CASSSAGLMNTEAFF | TGTGCCAGCAGTTCCGCGGGACTCATGAACACTGAAGCTTTCTTT
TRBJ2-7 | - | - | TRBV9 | CASSVGEPTYEQYF | TGTGCCAGCAGCGTAGGCGAACCCACCTACGAGCAGTACTTC
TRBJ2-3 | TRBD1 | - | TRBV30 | CAWGTGIGTDTQYF | TGTGCCTGGGGGACAGGGATTGGCACAGATACGCAGTATTTT
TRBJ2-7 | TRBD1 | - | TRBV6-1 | CASSVRGQGSSYEQYF | TGTGCCAGCAGTGTCCGGGGACAGGGGAGCTCCTACGAGCAGTACTTC
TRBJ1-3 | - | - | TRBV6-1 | CASSDLSGIGNTIYF | TGTGCCAGCAGCGACTTAAGCGGGATTGGAAACACCATATATTTT
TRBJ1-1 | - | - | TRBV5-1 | CASSFGQGSEAFF | TGCGCCAGCAGCTTCGGGCAGGGGAGTGAAGCTTTCTTT
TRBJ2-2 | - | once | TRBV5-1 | CASSFGISNTGELFF | TGCGCCAGCAGCTTCGGGATTTCGAACACCGGGGAGCTGTTTTTT
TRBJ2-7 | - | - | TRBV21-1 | CASRAAGGFYEQYF | TGTGCCAGCAGGGCCGCGGGAGGGTTCTACGAGCAGTACTTC
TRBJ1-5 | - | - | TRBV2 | CASRGGSHNQPQHF | TGTGCCAGCAGGGGAGGGAGCCATAATCAGCCCCAGCATTTT
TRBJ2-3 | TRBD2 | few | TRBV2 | CASRVTQGLAGDTDTQYF | TGTGCCAGCAGGGTCACCCAGGGACTAGCGGGGGACACAGATACGCAGTATTTT
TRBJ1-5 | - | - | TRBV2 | CASSEGRAGNQPQHF | TGTGCCAGCAGTGAAGGCAGGGCGGGCAATCAGCCCCAGCATTTT
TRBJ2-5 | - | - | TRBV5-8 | CASGHRKETQYF | TGTGCCAGCGGACACCGAAAAGAGACCCAGTACTTC
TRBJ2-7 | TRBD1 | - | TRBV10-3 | CAISVFGQGHYEQYF | TGTGCCATCAGTGTATTTGGACAGGGGCATTACGAGCAGTACTTC
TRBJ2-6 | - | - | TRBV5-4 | CASSLGGPLTGANVLTF | TGTGCCAGCAGCTTGGGGGGGCCCCTAACCGGGGCCAACGTCCTGACTTTC
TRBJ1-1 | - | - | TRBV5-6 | CASSLVLEGLNTEAFF | TGTGCCAGCAGCTTGGTTTTGGAGGGTTTGAACACTGAAGCTTTCTTT
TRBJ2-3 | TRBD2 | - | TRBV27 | CASSLGAGRLADTQYF | TGTGCCAGCAGTCTGGGAGCGGGGAGGTTGGCAGATACGCAGTATTTT
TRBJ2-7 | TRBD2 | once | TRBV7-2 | CASSRAPGLAGGVPYEQYF | TGTGCCAGCAGCAGAGCCCCGGGACTAGCGGGGGGAGTCCCCTACGAGCAGTACTTC
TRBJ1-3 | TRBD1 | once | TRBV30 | CAWSIQGSGNTIYF | TGTGCCTGGAGCATACAGGGGTCTGGAAACACCATATATTTT
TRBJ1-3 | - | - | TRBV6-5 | CASSYSRVSGNTIYF | TGTGCCAGCAGTTACTCGCGGGTCTCTGGAAACACCATATATTTT
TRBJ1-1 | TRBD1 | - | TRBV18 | CASSPNRGRWGTEAFF | TGTGCCAGCTCTCCCAACAGGGGCCGATGGGGCACTGAAGCTTTCTTT
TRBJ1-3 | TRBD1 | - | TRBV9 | CASSGGQSSGNTIYF | TGTGCCAGCAGCGGGGGACAGTCCTCTGGAAACACCATATATTTT
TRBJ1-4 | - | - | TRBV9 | CASSVGSGAANEKLFF | TGTGCCAGCAGCGTAGGGTCAGGGGCTGCTAATGAAAAACTGTTTTTT
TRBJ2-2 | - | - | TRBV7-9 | CASSSSRLREGVNTGELFF | TGTGCCAGCAGCTCTTCCCGACTCAGAGAGGGCGTGAACACCGGGGAGCTGTTTTTT
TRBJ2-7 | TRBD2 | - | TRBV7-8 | CASTLGGVGLNYEQYF | TGTGCCAGCACCCTGGGAGGGGTCGGCCTAAACTACGAGCAGTACTTC
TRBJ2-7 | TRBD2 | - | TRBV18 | CASSPTYLAGGPSGEQYF | TGTGCCAGCTCACCTACCTATTTAGCGGGAGGGCCATCAGGCGAGCAGTACTTC
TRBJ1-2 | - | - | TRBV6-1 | CASSPWGGTKTF | TGTGCCAGCAGCCCCTGGGGGGGGACGAAGACCTTC
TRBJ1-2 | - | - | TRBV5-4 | CASSLFTSAGVNYGYTF | TGTGCCAGTAGCTTGTTTACTTCGGCAGGGGTTAACTATGGCTACACCTTC
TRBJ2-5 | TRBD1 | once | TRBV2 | CASLAGQGGTQYF | TGTGCCAGTTTGGCGGGACAGGGAGGGACCCAGTACTTC
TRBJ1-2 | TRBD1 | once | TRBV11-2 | CASSAGQGDGYTF | TGTGCCAGCAGCGCGGGACAGGGGGACGGCTACACCTTC
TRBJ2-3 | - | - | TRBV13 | CASSLQTDTQYF | TGTGCCAGCAGCTTACAAACAGATACGCAGTATTTT